This TCR beta chain originates from a study of response to subunit inactivated influenza vaccine. General study findings and limits: Authors suggested each seasonal influenza vaccination recruits few new T cells.

This clonotype came up many times. What it binds is not known. From germline, CDR1 is SGHTA and CDR2 FQGNSA. The V gene lost 2 bases and the J gene lost 6 bases, with 11 bases spanning the gap. This CDR3 is 13 amino acids long. MiXCR, run by TCRdb on the RT-PCR reads, gives a single entry per CDR3 protein. Of 400,000 to 650,000 distinct CDR3 sequences listed, approximately 7.2% were seen once; the top ten hold 10% to 15%. Sample: PBMCs from blood, taken around 25 months after vaccination. The TCR was taken from a man aged 50 to 75 who received an inactivated influenza vaccine. The chain has TRBV7-2 and TRBJ2-7; D is undetermined. In nucleotides, the CDR3 is TGTGCCAGCAGCTTAAAACCGGAGTCCGAGCAGTACTTC. This translates into CASSLKPESEQYF.